Here is one T cell receptor beta chain with its context. The data derive from a study of blood T cell repertoires in COVID-19. Across the whole study: In each case, the material was cDNA or gDNA derived from T cells, B-cell-depleted T cells, or PBMCs.

Germline lookup yields CDR1 KGHSY and CDR2 FQNENV. The CDR3 runs to 15 residues. V lost 4 bases and J lost 2; bases outside the gene matches: 5. Only in-frame clones appear in the TCRdb table, and some are missing; sequencing was by immunoSEQ multiplex PCR. The data contain over 130,000 clones, approximately 88% of them singletons. Sequenced sample: peripheral blood. This chain links TRBV16 with TRBJ2-7; 10 bases match TRBD1. This receptor was obtained from a human donor in a cohort sampled during active COVID-19. CDR3 in amino acids: CASSLTGTGAYEQYF. Written as DNA, the CDR3 is TGTGCCAGCAGCCTCACCGGGACAGGGGCCTACGAGCAGTACTTC.